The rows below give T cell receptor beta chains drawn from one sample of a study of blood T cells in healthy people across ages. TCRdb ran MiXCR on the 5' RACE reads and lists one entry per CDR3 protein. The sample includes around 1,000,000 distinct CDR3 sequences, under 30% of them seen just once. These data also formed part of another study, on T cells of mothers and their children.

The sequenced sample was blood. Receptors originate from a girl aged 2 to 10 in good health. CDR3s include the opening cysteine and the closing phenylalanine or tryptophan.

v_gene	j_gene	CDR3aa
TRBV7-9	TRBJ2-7	CASSFDGRPYEQYF
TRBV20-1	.	CSASLTSGFRRDEQFF
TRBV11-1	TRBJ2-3	CASSLGGGSRDTQYF
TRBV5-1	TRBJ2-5	CASSLGGLAGGETQYF
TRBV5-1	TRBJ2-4	CASSYGELGKNIQYF
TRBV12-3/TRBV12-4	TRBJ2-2	CASRYPLRDHRDTGELFF
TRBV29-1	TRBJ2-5	CSVRDRDLGETQYF
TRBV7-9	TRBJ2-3	CASSLPGLNTDTQYF
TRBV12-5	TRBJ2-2	CASGLTGAGGELFF
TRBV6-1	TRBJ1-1	CASSDNQGTEAFF
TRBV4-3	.	CASSQEQTSGFDEQYF
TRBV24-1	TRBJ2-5	CATSDAPGQGAVRQETQYF
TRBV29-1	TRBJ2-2	CSVPTGGSTGELFF
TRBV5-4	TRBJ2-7	CASGPSYESDEQYF
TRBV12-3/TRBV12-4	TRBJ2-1	CASSYGQVNEQFF
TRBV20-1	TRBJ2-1	CSALGTSGRRTYNEQFF
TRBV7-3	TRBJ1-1	CVSSPTGADTEAFF
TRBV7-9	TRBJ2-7	CASSRVETPYEQYF
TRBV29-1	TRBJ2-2	CSVEAGENTGELFF
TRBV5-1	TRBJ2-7	CASSSPGGLDGPYEQYF
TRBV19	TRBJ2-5	CASRGLADQETQYF
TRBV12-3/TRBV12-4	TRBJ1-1	CASSSSTGAPEAFF
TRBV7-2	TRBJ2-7	CASSINREAVYEQYF
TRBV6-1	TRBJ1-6	CASSDAASPLHF
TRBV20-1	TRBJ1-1	CSARDGAFFEAFF
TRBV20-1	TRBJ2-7	CSASGDTPYEQYF
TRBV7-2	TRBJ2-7	CASSVSGNYEQYF
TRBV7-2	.	CASSGTGLRGETQYF
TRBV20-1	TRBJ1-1	CSARDRRFKVEAFF
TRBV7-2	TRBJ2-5	CASSLVPTSGTPQYF
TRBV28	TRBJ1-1	CASRGTGPPEAFF
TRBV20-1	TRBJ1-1	CSASFGGGTEAFF
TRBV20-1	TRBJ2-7	CSAREAGGTREQYF
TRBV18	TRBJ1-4	CASSPLTGTGSEKLFF
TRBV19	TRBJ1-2	CASSPGTHPGYTF
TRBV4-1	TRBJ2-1	CASSQDRLQGLNEQFF
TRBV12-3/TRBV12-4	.	CASSFGLFHEQYF
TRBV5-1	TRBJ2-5	CASSEGLAGKETQYF
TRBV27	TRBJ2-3	CASSLSGHFYTQYF